This T cell receptor (beta chain) was identified during a study of regulatory T cells in long-lasting Graves disease. V was cut by 0 bases and J by 5 bases, with 5 bases left in between. The CDR3 length is 13 residues. From germline, CDR1 is MGHRA and CDR2 YSYEKL. Arm-PCR of CDR3 regions and iRepertoire HTBI primers were used to build TCR beta libraries. TCRdb re-derived calls from the multiplex PCR reads in MiXCR, one entry per CDR3 protein. Of roughly 320,000 distinct CDR3 sequences listed, approximately 16% are singletons. Time point reported: newly diagnosed GD, antithyroid drugs for less than 3 months. After RNA was extracted from PBMCs, the TCR library was made from it. These data were also reused for a study on T cells in Graves' hyperthyroidism and ophthalmopathy. Turning to that study: Clinical symptoms, serum thyroxine and TRAb, thyroid ultrasound and orbital computed tomography together formed the diagnostic basis. HTBI primers were used for first-round RT-PCR of the TCR CDR3. In the analysis, a 13 V-J model separated ophthalmopathy from stable hyperthyroidism.

The sample was peripheral blood mononuclear cells (PBMCs), taken at new diagnosis, from a patient treated with antithyroid drugs. The TCR comes from a man aged 40-49 years with Graves disease. The chain carries TRBV4-1 and TRBJ1-3; D uncertain. The CDR3 region has the DNA TGCGCCAGCAGCCAAGATGGACGAAACACCATATATTTT. This encodes CASSQDGRNTIYF.